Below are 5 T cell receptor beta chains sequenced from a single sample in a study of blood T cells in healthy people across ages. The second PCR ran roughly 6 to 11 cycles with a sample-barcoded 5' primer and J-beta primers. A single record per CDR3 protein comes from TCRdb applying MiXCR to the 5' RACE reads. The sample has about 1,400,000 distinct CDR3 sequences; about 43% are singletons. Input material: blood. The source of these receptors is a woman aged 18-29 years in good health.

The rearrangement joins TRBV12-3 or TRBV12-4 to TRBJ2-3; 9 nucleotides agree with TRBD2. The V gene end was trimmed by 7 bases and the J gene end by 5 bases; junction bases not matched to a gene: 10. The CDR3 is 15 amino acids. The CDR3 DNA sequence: TGTGCCAGCACCCCTAGCGGGGTGGCCGTAGATACGCAGTATTTT. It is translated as CASTPSGVAVDTQYF.

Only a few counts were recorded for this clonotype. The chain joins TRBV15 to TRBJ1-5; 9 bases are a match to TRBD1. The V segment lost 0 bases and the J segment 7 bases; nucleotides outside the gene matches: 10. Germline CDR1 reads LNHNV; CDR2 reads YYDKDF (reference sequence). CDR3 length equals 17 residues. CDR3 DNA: TGTGCCACCAGCAGAGACCTCATACAGGGGGCGAGGCAGCCCCAGCATTTT. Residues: CATSRDLIQGARQPQHF.

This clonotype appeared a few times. The CDR3, as DNA: TGTGCCAGCAGCTGGACCCCTGACAGGCTCGTGAATTCACCCCTCCACTTT. Protein product: CASSWTPDRLVNSPLHF. The chain has TRBV11-2 and TRBJ1-6, with D perhaps matching TRBD1 (6 bases). Trimming took off 4 bases at V and 7 bases at J, with 20 bases between the two ends. This CDR3 has 17 residues. The germline V gene has CDR1 SGHAT and CDR2 FQNNGV.

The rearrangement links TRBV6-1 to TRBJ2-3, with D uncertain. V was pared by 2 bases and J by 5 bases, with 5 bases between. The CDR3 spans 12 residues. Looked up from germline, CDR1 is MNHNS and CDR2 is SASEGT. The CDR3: CASSELQDTQYF. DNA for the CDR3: TGTGCCAGCAGTGAATTGCAAGATACGCAGTATTTT.

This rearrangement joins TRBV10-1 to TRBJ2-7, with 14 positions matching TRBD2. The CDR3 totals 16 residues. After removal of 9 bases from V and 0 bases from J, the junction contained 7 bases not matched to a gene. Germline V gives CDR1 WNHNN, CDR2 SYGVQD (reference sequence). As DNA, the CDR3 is TGCGCCAGAGGGACTAGCGGGGGACCCTACTCCTACGAGCAGTACTTC. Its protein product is CARGTSGGPYSYEQYF.